The following is a T cell receptor beta chain sequence with its context. Its antigen remains unidentified. The data stem from a study of somatic mutations in cytotoxic T cells in rheumatoid arthritis. General study results and limits: Measurement of CD8+ T-cell clonality revealed no significant difference between rheumatoid arthritis patients and age-matched healthy controls. Antigens recognized by the expanded CD8+ clones were unknown.

The V end lost 1 base, the J end lost 0 bases, and 11 bases lay between the germline ends. Germline-derived CDR1 and CDR2 are GTSNPN and SVGIG (reference sequence). The CDR3 runs 15 residues. Only in-frame clones appear in the TCRdb table, and some are missing; sequencing was by immunoSEQ multiplex PCR. The data hold about 2,600 clones, with roughly 80% observed a single time. The V gene is TRBV30, the J gene TRBJ2-3; tentatively, D is TRBD2 (5 bases). This sequence originates from a man in his 60s with rheumatoid arthritis. The sequencing sample was made of CD8+ T cells sorted from blood. CDR3: CAWSGPAVSTDTQYF. The CDR3, as DNA: TGTGCCTGGAGTGGCCCAGCGGTGAGCACAGATACGCAGTATTTT. Together with reference TRBV30 and TRBJ2-3, the CDR3 gives the full variable domain: SQTIHQWPATLVQPVGSPLSLECTVEGTSNPNLYWYRQAAGRGLQLLFYSVGIGQISSEVPQNLSASRPQDRQFILSSKKLLLSDSGFYLCAWSGPAVSTDTQYFGPGTRLTVL.